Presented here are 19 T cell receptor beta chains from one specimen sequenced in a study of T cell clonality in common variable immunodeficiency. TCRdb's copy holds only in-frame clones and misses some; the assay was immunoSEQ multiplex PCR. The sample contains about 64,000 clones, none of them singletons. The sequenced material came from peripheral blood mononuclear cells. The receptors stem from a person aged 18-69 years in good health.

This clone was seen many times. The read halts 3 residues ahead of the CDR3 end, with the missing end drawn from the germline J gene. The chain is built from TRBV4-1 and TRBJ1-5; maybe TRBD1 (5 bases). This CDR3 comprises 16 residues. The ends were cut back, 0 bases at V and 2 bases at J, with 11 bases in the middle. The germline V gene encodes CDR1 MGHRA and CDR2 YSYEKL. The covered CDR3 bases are TGCGCCAGCAGCCAAGAACTCGGACAACGCAATCAGCCC. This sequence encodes CASSQELGQRNQP. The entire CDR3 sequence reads CASSQELGQRNQPQHF.

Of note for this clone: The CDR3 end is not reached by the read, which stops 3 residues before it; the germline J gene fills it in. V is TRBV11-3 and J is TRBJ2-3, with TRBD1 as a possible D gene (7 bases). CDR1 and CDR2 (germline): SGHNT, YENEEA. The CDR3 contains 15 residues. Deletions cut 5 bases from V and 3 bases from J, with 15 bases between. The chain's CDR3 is CASSPQGGRTDTQYF. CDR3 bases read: TGTGCCAGCAGCCCCCAGGGGGGAAGGACAGATACG.

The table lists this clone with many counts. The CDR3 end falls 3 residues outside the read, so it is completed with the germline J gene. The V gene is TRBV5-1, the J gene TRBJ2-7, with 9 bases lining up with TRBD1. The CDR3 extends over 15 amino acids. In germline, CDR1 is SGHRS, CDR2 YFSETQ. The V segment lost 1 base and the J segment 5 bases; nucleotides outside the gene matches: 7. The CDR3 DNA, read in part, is TGCGCCAGCAGCTTGACCGGGACAGGGCCCAACGAG. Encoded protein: CASSLTGTGPNE. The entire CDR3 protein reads CASSLTGTGPNEQYF.

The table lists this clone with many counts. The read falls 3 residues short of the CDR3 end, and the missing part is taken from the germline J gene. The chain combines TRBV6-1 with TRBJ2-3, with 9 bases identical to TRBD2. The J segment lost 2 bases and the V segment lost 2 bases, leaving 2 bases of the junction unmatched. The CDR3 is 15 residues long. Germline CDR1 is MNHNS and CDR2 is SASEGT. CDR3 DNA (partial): TGTGCCAGCAGTGAAAGACTAGCGGCCACAGATACG. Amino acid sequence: CASSERLAATDT. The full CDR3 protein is CASSERLAATDTQYF.

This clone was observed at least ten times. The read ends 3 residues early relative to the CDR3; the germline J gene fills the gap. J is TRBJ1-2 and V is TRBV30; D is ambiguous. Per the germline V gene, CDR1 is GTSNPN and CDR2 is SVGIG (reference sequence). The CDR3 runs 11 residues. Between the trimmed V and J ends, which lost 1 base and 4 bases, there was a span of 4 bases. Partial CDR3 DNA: TGTGCCTGGAGTGAGCGCTATGGC. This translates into CAWSERYG. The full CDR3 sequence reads CAWSERYGYTF.

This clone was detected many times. The CDR3 spells CASSVRAYSTDTQYF. The sequenced CDR3 bases are TGTGCCAGCAGCGTAAGGGCATATAGCACAGATACG. The chain carries TRBV9 and TRBJ2-3; D gene ambiguous. From the germline J gene comes the end of the CDR3, since the read stops 3 residues before it. The CDR3 extends over 15 amino acids. V was pared by 1 base and J by 0 bases, with 9 bases between. The germline V gene has CDR1 SGDLS and CDR2 YYNGEE. The complete variable domain, with remaining parts taken from reference TRBV9 and TRBJ2-3, reads DSGVTQTPKHLITATGQRVTLRCSPRSGDLSVYWYQQSLDQGLQFLIQYYNGEERAKGNILERFSAQQFPDLHSELNLSSLELGDSALYFCASSVRAYSTDTQYFGPGTRLTVL.

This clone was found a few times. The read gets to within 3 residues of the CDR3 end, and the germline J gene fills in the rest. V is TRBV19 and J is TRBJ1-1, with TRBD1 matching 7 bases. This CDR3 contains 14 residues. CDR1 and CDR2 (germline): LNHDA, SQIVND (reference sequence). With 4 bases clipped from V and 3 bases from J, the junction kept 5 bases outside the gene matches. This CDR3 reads CASSTLTGYTEAFF. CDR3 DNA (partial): TGTGCCAGTAGTACCTTGACAGGGTACACTGAA. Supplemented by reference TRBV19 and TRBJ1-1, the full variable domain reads DGGITQSPKYLFRKEGQNVTLSCEQNLNHDAMYWYRQDPGQGLRLIYYSQIVNDFQKGDIAEGYSVSREKKESFPLTVTSAQKNPTAFYLCASSTLTGYTEAFFGQGTRLTVV.

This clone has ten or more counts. The chain's CDR3 is CASSTQGGGTDTQYF. The part of the CDR3 DNA that was read is TGTGCCAGTAGTACACAGGGAGGAGGCACAGATACG. The chain employs TRBV19 and TRBJ2-3; D possibly matches TRBD1 or TRBD2 (6 bases each). Coverage ceases 3 residues before the CDR3 finishes, and the germline J gene fills in the end. The CDR3 consists of 15 residues. In germline, CDR1 is LNHDA, CDR2 SQIVND (reference sequence). V was clipped by 4 bases and J by 1 base, with 12 bases between them.

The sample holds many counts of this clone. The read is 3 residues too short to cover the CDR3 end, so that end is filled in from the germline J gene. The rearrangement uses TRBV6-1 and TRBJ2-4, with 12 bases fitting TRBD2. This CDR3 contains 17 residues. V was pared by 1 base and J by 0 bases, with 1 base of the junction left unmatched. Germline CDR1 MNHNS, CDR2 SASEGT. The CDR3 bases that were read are TGTGCCAGCAGTGAAGGGGGACTAGCGGGAGCCAAAAACATT. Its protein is CASSEGGLAGAKNI. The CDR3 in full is CASSEGGLAGAKNIQYF.

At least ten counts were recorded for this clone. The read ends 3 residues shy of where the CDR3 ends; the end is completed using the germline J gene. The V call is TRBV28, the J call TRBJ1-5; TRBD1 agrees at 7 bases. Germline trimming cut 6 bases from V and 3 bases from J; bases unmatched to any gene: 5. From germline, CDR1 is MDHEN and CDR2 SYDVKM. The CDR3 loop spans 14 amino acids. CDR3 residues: CASSRGQVNQPQHF. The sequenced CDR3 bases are TGTGCCAGCAGCCGAGGACAGGTCAATCAGCCC. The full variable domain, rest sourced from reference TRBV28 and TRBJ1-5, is DVKVTQSSRYLVKRTGEKVFLECVQDMDHENMFWYRQDPGLGLRLIYFSYDVKMKEKGDIPEGYSVSREKKERFSLILESASTNQTSMYLCASSRGQVNQPQHFGDGTRLSIL.

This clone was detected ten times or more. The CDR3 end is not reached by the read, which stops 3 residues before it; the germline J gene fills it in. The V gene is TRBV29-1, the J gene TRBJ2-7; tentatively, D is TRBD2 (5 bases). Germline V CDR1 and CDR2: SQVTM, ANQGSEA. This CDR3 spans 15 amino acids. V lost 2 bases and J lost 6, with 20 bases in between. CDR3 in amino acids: CSVEFGSSGPSEQYF. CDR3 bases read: TGCAGCGTTGAATTTGGTTCCAGCGGTCCCAGCGAG.

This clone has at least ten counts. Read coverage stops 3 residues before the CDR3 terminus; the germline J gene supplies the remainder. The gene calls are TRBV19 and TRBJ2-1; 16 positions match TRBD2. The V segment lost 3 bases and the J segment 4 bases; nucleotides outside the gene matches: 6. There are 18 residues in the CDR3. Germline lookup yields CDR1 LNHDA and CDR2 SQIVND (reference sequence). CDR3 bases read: TGTGCCAGTAGTATCTTCGGGACTAGCGGGGGGGTATACAATGAG. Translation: CASSIFGTSGGVYNE. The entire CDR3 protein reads CASSIFGTSGGVYNEQFF.

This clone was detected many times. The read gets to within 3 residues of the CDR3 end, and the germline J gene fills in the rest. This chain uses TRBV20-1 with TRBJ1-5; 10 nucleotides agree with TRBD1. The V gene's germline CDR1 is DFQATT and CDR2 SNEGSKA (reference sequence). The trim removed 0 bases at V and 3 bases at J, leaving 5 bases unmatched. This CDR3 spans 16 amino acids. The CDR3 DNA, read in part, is TGCAGTGCTAGAGATCGGGGGACAGGGGTCAATCAGCCC. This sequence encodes CSARDRGTGVNQP. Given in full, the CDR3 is CSARDRGTGVNQPQHF.

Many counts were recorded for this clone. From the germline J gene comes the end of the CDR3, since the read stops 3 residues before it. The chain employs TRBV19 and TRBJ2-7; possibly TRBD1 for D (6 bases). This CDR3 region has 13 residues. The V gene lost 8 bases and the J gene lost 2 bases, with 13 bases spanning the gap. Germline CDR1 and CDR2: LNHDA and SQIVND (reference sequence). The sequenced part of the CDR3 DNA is TGTGCCAGTGGACCGGGACACACCTACGAG. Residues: CASGPGHTYE. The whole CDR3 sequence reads CASGPGHTYEQYF.

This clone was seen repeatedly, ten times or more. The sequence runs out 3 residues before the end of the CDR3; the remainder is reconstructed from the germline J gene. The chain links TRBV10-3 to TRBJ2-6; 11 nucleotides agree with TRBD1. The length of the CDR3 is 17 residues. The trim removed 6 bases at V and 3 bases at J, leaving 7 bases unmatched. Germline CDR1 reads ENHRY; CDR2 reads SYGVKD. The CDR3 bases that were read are TGTGCCATCAGATTGGACAGGGGGCGTGATGGGGCCAACGTC. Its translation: CAIRLDRGRDGANV. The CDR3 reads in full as CAIRLDRGRDGANVLTF.

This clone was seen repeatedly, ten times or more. This CDR3 is CASSLESFGETQYF. The CDR3 bases that were read are TGTGCCAGCAGCTTAGAGAGCTTTGGAGAGACC. This sequence joins TRBV7-6 and TRBJ2-5; D unclear. The read gets to within 3 residues of the CDR3 end, and the germline J gene fills in the rest. V was pared by 1 base and J by 4 bases, with 10 bases between. The CDR3 loop spans 14 amino acids. CDR1 is SGHVS, CDR2 FNYEAQ, per germline.

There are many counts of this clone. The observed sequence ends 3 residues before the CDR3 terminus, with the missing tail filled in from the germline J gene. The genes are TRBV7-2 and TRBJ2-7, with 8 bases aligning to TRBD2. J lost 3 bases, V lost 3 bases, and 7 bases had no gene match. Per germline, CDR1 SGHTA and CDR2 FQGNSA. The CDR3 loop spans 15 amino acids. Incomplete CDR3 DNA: TGTGCCAGCAGCTTCCTCCCGGGGGGGAACTACGAG. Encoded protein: CASSFLPGGNYE. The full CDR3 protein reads CASSFLPGGNYEQYF.

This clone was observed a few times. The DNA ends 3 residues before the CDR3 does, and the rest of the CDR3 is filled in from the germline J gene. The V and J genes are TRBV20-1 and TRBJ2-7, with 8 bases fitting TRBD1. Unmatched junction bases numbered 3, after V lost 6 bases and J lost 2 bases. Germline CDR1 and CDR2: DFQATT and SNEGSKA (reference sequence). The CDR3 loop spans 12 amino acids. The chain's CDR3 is CSAGQGPYEQYF. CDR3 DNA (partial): TGCAGTGCCGGACAGGGACCCTACGAG.

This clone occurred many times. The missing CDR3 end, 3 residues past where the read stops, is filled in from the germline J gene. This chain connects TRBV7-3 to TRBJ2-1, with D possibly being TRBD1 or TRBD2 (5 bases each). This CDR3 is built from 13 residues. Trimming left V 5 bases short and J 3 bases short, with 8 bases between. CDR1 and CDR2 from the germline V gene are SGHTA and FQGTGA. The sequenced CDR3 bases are TGTGCCAGCAGCGAGGGGTACTACAATGAG. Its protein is CASSEGYYNE. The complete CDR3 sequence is CASSEGYYNEQFF.